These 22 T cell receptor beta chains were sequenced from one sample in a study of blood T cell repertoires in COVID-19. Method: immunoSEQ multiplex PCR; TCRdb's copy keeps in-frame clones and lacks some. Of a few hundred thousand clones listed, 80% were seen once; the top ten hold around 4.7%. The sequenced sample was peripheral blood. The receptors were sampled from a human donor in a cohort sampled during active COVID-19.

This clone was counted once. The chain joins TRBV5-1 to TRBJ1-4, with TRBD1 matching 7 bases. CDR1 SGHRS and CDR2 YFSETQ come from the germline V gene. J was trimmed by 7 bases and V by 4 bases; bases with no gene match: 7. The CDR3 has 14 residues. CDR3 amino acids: CASSPRQGGEKLFF. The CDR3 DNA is TGCGCCAGCAGCCCGAGACAGGGAGGTGAAAAACTGTTTTTT.

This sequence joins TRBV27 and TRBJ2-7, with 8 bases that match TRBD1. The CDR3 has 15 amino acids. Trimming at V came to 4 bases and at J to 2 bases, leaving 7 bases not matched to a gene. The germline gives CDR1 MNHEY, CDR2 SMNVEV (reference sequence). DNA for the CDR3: TGTGCCAGCAGTTCTCAAAGACAGGGGCCCTACGAGCAGTACTTC. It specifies CASSSQRQGPYEQYF.

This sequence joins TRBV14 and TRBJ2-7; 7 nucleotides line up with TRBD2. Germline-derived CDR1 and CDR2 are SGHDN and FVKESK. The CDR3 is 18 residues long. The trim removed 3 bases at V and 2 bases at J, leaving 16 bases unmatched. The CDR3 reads CASSHWGAGSGGAYEQYF. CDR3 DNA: TGTGCCAGCAGCCATTGGGGAGCGGGATCTGGGGGAGCCTACGAGCAGTACTTC. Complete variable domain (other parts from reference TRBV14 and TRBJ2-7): EAGVTQFPSHSVIEKGQTVTLRCDPISGHDNLYWYRRVMGKEIKFLLHFVKESKQDESGMPNNRFLAERTGGTYSTLKVQPAELEDSGVYFCASSHWGAGSGGAYEQYFGPGTRLTVT.

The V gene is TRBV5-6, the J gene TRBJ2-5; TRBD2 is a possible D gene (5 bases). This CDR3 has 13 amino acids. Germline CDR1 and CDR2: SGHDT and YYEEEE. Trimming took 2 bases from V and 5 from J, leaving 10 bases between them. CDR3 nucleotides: TGTGCCAGCAGCTTTGGAGGTCCGGAGACCCAGTACTTC. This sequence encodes CASSFGGPETQYF.

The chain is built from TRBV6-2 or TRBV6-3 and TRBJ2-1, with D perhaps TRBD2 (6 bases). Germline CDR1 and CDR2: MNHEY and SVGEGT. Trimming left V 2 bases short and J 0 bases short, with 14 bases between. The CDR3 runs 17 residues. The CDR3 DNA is TGTGCCAGCAGTTACCCTTCTAGCGCCTCCTCCTACAATGAGCAGTTCTTC. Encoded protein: CASSYPSSASSYNEQFF.

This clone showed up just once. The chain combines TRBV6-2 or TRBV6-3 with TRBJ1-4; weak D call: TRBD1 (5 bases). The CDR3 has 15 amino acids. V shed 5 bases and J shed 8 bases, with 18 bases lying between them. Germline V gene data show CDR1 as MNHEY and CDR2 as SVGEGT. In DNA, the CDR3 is TGTGCCAGCAGTGCCGGCGGGGGGGTACAGGAAAAACTGTTTTTT. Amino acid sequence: CASSAGGGVQEKLFF.

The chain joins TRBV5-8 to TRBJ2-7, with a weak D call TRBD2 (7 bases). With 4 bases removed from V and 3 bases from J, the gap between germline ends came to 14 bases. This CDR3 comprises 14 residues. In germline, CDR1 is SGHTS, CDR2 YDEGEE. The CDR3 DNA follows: TGTGCCAGCAGCCGGCGGGGAGGGGGCTACGAGCAGTACTTC. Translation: CASSRRGGGYEQYF.

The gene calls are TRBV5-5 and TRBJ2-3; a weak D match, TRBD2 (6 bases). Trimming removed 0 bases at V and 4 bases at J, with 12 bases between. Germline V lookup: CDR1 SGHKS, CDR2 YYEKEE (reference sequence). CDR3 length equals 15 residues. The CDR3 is CASSLVSGGPDTQYF. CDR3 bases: TGTGCCAGCAGCTTGGTGAGCGGAGGGCCAGATACGCAGTATTTT.

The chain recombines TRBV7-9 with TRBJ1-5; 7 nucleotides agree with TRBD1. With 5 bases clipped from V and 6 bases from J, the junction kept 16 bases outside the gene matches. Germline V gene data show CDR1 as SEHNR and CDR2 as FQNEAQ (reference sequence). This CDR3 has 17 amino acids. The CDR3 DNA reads TGTGCCAGCAGCGCACGGTCCCAAGGGGGCGCGGGTCAGCCCCAGCATTTT. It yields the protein CASSARSQGGAGQPQHF. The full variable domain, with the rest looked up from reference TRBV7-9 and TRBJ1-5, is DTGVSQNPRHKITKRGQNVTFRCDPISEHNRLYWYRQTLGQGPEFLTYFQNEAQLEKSRLLSDRFSAERPKGSFSTLEIQRTEQGDSAMYLCASSARSQGGAGQPQHFGDGTRLSIL.

The DNA for the CDR3 is TGTGCCAGCAGTGAACGAACGGGATCATTATACGAGCAGTACTTC. This sequence encodes CASSERTGSLYEQYF. The chain is built from TRBV2 and TRBJ2-7; a weak D match, TRBD2 (5 bases). Trimming pared 2 bases from V and 4 bases from J, leaving 15 bases between. The CDR3 length is 15 residues. From germline, CDR1 is SNHLY and CDR2 FYNNEI. Full variable domain (outside the CDR3, taken from reference TRBV2 and TRBJ2-7): EPEVTQTPSHQVTQMGQEVILRCVPISNHLYFYWYRQILGQKVEFLVSFYNNEISEKSEIFDDQFSVERPDGSNFTLKIRSTKLEDSAMYFCASSERTGSLYEQYFGPGTRLTVT.

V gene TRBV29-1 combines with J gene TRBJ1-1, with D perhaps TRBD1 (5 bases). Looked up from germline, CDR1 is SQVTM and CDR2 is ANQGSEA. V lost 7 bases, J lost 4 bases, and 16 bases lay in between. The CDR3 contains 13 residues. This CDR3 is CSAVSGRGTEAFF. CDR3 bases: TGCAGCGCCGTATCAGGGCGGGGCACTGAAGCTTTCTTT. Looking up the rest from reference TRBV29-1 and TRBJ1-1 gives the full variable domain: SAVISQKPSRDICQRGTSLTIQCQVDSQVTMMFWYRQQPGQSLTLIATANQGSEATYESGFVIDKFPISRPNLTFSTLTVSNMSPEDSSIYLCSAVSGRGTEAFFGQGTRLTVV.

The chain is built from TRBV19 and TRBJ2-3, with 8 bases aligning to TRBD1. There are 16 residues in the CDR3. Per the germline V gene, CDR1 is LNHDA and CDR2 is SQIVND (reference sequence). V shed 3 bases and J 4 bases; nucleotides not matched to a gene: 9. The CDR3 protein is CASSIAGGAPPDTQYF. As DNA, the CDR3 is TGTGCCAGTAGTATTGCAGGGGGCGCCCCCCCAGATACGCAGTATTTT.

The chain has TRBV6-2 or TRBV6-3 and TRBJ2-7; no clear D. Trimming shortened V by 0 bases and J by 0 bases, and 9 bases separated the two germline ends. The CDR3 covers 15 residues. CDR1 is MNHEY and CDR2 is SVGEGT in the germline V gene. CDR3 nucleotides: TGTGCCAGCAGTTACTCGCAGGCGAACTCCTACGAGCAGTACTTC. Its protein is CASSYSQANSYEQYF.

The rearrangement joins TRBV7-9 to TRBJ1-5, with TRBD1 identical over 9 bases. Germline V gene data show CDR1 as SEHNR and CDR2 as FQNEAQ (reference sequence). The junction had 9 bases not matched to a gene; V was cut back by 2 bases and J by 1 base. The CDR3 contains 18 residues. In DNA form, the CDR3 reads TGTGCCAGCAGCTTATCCCCGTACAGGGGGCTAAGCAATCAGCCCCAGCATTTT. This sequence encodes CASSLSPYRGLSNQPQHF.

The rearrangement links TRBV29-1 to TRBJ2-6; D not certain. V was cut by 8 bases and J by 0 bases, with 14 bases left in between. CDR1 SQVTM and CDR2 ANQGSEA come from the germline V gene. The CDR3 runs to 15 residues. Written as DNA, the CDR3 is TGCAGCCCCACCTCATACAGCTCTGGGGCCAACGTCCTGACTTTC. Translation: CSPTSYSSGANVLTF.

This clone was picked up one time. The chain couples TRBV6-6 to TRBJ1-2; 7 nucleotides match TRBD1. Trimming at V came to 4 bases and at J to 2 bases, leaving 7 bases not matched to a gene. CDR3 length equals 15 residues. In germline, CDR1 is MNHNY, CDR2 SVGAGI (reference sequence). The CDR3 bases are TGTGCCAGCAGTTTTGGGACAGCCAGAAACTATGGCTACACCTTC. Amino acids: CASSFGTARNYGYTF.

The CDR3, as DNA: TGTGCCAGCTCGCTCGGGACACCGGGAAGGAACGAGCAGTACTTC. Protein product: CASSLGTPGRNEQYF. The chain has TRBV18 and TRBJ2-7; the D gene is possibly TRBD1 (6 bases). V was trimmed by 6 bases and J by 5 bases, leaving 20 bases between them. Per the germline V gene, CDR1 is KGHSH and CDR2 is LQKENI. The CDR3 totals 15 residues.

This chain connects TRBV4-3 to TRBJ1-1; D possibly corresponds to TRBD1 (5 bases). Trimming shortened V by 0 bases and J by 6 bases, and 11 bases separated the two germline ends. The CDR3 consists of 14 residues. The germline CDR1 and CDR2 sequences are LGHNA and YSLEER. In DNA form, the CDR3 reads TGCGCCAGCAGCCAAGATCGGCAGGGTCCTGAAGCTTTCTTT. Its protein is CASSQDRQGPEAFF.

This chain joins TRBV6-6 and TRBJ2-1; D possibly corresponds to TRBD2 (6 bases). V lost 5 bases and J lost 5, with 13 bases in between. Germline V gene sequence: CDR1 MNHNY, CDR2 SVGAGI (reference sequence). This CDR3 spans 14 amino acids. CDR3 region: CASSPGTENNEQFF. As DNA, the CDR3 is TGTGCCAGCAGTCCAGGGACTGAAAACAATGAGCAGTTCTTC.

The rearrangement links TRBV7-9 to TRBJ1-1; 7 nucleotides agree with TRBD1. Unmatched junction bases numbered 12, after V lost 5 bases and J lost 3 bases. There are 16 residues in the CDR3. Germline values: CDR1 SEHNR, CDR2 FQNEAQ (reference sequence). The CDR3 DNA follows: TGTGCCAGCAGCCCCGAGCTGGGCAGGGGGGACACTGAAGCTTTCTTT. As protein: CASSPELGRGDTEAFF.

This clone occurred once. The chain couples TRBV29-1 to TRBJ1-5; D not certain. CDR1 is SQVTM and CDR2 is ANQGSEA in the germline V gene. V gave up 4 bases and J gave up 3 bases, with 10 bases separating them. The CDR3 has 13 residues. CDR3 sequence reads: CSVAAGFNQPQHF. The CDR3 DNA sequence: TGCAGCGTTGCGGCGGGGTTCAATCAGCCCCAGCATTTT.

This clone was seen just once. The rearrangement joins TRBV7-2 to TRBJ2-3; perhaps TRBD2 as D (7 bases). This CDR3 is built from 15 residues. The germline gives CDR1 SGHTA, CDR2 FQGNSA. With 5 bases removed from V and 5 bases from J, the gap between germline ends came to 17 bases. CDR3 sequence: CASSRRGGERDTQYF. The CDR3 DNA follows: TGTGCCAGCAGCCGGCGAGGGGGGGAACGAGATACGCAGTATTTT.